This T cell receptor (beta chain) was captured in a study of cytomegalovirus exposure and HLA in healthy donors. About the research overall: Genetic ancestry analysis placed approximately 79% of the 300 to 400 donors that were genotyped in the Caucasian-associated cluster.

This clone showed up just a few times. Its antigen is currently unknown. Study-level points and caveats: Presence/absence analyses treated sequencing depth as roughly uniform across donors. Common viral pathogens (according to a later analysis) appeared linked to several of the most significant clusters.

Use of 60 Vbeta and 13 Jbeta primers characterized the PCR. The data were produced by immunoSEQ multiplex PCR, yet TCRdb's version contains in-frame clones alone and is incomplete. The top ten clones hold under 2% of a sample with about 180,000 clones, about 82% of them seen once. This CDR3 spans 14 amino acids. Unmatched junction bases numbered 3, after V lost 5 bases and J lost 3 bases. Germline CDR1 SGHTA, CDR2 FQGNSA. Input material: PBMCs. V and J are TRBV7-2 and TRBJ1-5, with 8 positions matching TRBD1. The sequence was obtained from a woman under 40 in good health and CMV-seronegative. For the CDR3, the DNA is TGTGCCAGCAGCCAGGGGGCGGTCAATCAGCCCCAGCATTTT. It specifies CASSQGAVNQPQHF.